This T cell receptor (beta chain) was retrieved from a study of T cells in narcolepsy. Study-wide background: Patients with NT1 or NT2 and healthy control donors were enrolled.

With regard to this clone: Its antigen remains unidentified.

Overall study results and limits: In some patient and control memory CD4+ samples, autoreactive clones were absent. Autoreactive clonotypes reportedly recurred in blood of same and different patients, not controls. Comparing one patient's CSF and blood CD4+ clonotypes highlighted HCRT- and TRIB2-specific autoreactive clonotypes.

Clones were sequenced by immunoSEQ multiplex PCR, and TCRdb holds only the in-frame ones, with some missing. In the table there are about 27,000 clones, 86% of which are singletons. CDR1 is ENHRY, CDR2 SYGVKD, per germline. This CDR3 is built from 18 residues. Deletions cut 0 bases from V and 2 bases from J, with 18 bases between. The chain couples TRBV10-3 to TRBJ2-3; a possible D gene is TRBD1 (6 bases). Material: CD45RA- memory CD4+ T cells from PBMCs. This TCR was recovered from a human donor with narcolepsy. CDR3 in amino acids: CAISESIILGADTDTQYF. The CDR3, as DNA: TGTGCCATCAGTGAGTCGATTATTTTGGGGGCCGACACAGATACGCAGTATTTT.